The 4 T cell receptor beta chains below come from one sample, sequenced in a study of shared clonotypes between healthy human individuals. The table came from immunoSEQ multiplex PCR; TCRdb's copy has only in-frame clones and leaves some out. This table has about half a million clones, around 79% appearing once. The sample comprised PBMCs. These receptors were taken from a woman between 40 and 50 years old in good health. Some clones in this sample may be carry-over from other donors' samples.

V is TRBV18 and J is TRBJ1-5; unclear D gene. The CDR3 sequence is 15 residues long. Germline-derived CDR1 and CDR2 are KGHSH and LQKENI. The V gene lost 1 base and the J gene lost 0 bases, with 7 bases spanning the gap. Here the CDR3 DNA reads TGTGCCAGCTCACCACGGAGGAATAGCAATCAGCCCCAGCATTTT. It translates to CASSPRRNSNQPQHF.

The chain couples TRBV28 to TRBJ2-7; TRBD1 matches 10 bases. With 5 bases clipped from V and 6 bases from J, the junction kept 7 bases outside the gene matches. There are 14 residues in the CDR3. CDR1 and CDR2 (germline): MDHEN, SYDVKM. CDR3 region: CASSRPGQGFEQYF. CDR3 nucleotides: TGTGCCAGCAGTAGACCGGGACAGGGGTTCGAGCAGTACTTC.

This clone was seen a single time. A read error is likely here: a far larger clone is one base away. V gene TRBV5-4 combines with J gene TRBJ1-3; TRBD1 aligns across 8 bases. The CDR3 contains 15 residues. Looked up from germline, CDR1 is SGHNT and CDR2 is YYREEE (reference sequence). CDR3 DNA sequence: TGTGCCAGCAGCTTGGCAGGGGGCTCTGGAGACACCATATATTTT. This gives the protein CASSLAGGSGDTIYF.

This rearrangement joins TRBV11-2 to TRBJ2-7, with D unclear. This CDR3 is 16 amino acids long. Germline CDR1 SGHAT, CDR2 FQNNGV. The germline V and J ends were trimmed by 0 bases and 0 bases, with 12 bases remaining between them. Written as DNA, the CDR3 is TGTGCCAGCAGCTTAGAGGTGGGTCTAAGCTCCTACGAGCAGTACTTC. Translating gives CASSLEVGLSSYEQYF.